This T cell receptor beta chain originates from a study of blood T cell repertoires in COVID-19. In the study's own analysis: Amplifying reference gene primers gave estimates of nucleated cell counts. Using immunoSEQ multiplex PCR, the repertoire was profiled, and TCRdb retains in-frame clones only, with some absent. V, J and clone size are those of that table, while D and trimming were read from the DNA. The sample records about 98,000 clones, 70% to 85% being singletons. This TCR was recovered from a man in his 70s with active or convalescent COVID-19. Material: peripheral blood.

In DNA, the CDR3 is TGTGCCAGCAGCTACACGACAGGGTTGAGCTCCTACGAGCAGTACTTC. It is translated as CASSYTTGLSSYEQYF. The V gene is TRBV7-8, the J gene TRBJ2-7; 7 bases align to TRBD1. J gave up 0 bases and V 4 bases, and 9 bases lay outside the gene matches. This CDR3 is 16 amino acids long. Germline CDR1 and CDR2: SGHVS and FQNEAQ.